This T cell receptor beta chain was obtained from a study of regulatory T cells in long-lasting Graves disease listed by TCRdb under 2021. In the study overall: Newly diagnosed Graves' disease patients had taken antithyroid drugs for less than 3 months. Peripheral blood TCR sequencing and RNA sequencing compared persistent Graves' disease patients with newly diagnosed Graves' disease patients. The study took place in China and was registered as a clinical trial. A total of about 35 samples underwent TCR sequencing: around 13 from persistent and roughly 20 from newly diagnosed Graves' disease patients.

Including cysteine and phenylalanine, the CDR3 has 16 amino acids. CDR3 DNA only is kept here, 48 bases in frame from base 1. Reading the germline V gene gives CDR1 LGHNA and CDR2 YSLEER. The trim is 1 base for V and 3 bases for J, with a gap of 15 bases between the germline ends. On this clonotype itself: Its antigen remains undetermined. The sample holds no much larger clone one base away, and base qualities are not on file.

Receptors were amplified or captured by multiplex PCR. The sequencer was an Illumina HiSeq 4000. iRepertoire HTBI primers and Arm-PCR amplification of CDR3 regions were used to construct TCR beta libraries. Before sequencing, the PCR products went through gel purification. Concerning the study's data processing: A total of roughly 58 TRBV and approximately 15 TRBJ segments were identified across samples and were used for gene usage analysis of CDR3 amino acid clonotypes. Filtered high-quality paired reads were merged into contigs using COPE and FqMerger. Contigs were aligned with BLAST to IMGT TRBV, TRBD and TRBJ reference genes, and CDR3 was defined per IMGT. Clonotypes above 0.1% frequency were classified as highly expanded clones. Shannon entropy served as the measure of repertoire diversity, while the Gini coefficient captured V-J evenness. A clonotype found in more than one individual was treated as public. TCRdb trimmed public reads at Q25 via fastp, called clones via MiXCR and kept in-frame beta chains. Rows matching on CDR3 protein sequence are summarized as one entry with the most common DNA and genes. These V and J calls rely on TCRdb rather than the paper's analysis. The sample table holds around 250,000 distinct CDR3 sequences, of which around 20% were seen once. 11% to 15% of the sample is taken by the ten largest.

The sample's time point label, in plain terms: newly diagnosed GD, antithyroid drugs for less than 3 months. For both TCR sequencing and RNA sequencing, RNA was extracted from PBMCs using TRIzol. Graves' disease was diagnosed according to American Thyroid Association guidelines. Patients for the study were recruited at an endocrinology department in Xi'an, China. Each patient gave approximately 9 milliliters of peripheral blood, collected in an EDTA anticoagulant tube. PBMCs were isolated by Ficoll Paque Plus density gradient separation without further T cell sorting. An Agilent 2100 Bioanalyzer and agarose gel were used to check RNA quality, and a NanoDrop 2000 was used to measure RNA concentration. On the study overall, not on this receptor specifically: The authors acknowledged the small sample size as a limitation that may reduce accuracy. Sequencing and analysis were limited to the TCR beta chain. Only peripheral blood was studied, because thyroid tissue, the primary lesion, was inaccessible. A larger number of public clonotypes was shared among persistent patients (around 2,700) than among newly diagnosed patients (roughly 980). Compared with newly diagnosed patients, patients with persistent Graves' disease had lower TCR Shannon entropy and fewer highly expanded clones, which suggests clonal expansion. Persistent disease showed preferential use of TRBV28, TRBJ1-2 and TRBJ2-5, whereas newly diagnosed disease favored TRBV20-1 and TRBJ2-1.

The sequence is built from TRBV4-3 and TRBJ1-1; matching of 5 bases hints at TRBD1 as the D gene. The source of this sequence is a female donor with Graves disease. The sequences come from peripheral blood mononuclear cells (PBMCs), collected at new diagnosis, from a patient treated with antithyroid drugs. The DNA sequence is as follows: TGCGCCAGCAGCCAAGGCTGGGGGAGTCTCGACACTGAAGCTTTCTTT. Its protein is CASSQGWGSLDTEAFF.